This passage covers 27 T cell receptor beta chains from one sample sequenced in a study of blood T cell repertoires in COVID-19. This table comes from immunoSEQ multiplex PCR, and its TCRdb copy is limited to in-frame clones, with some not included. The sample holds around 130,000 clones, more than 70% seen once. Specimen: peripheral blood. The receptors here all came from a man in his sixties with acute or convalescent COVID-19.

This clone was detected only a few times. The V and J genes are TRBV30 and TRBJ1-1; D unresolved. Trimming removed 3 bases at V and 8 bases at J, with 10 bases between. Germline CDR1 is GTSNPN and CDR2 is SVGIG (reference sequence). The CDR3 contains 11 residues. The CDR3 region is CAWRRISEAFF. CDR3 DNA: TGTGCCTGGAGGCGAATCTCCGAAGCTTTCTTT.

V gene TRBV11-3 combines with J gene TRBJ2-2, with TRBD2 matching 10 bases. Looked up from germline, CDR1 is SGHNT and CDR2 is YENEEA. The CDR3 is 17 residues long. Trimming cost V 1 base and J 6 bases; bases outside gene matches: 8. The DNA of the CDR3 is TGTGCCAGCAGCTTAGGAGGGGCTAGCGGGAGACCCGGGGAGCTGTTTTTT. This encodes CASSLGGASGRPGELFF.

The genes are TRBV4-2 and TRBJ2-2; a weak D match, TRBD2 (6 bases). The CDR3 totals 16 residues. In germline, CDR1 is LGHNA, CDR2 YNFKEQ. V was clipped by 4 bases and J by 4 bases, with 16 bases between them. The CDR3 nucleotides read TGTGCCAGCAGCCCAGGAGGAGGGGCCATCACCGGGGAGCTGTTTTTT. Protein product: CASSPGGGAITGELFF.

This clone has more than one count but fewer than ten. The V gene is TRBV11-2, the J gene TRBJ2-3, with 10 bases that match TRBD2. CDR3 length: 17 residues. The germline CDR1 and CDR2 sequences are SGHAT and FQNNGV. Trimming took 3 bases from V and 3 from J; bases not matched to a gene: 9. Here the CDR3 reads CASSFQAGGPRTDTQYF. In DNA, the CDR3 is TGTGCCAGCAGCTTTCAAGCGGGAGGGCCTAGAACAGATACGCAGTATTTT.

The rearrangement links TRBV12-3 or TRBV12-4 to TRBJ2-7; a weak D match, TRBD2 (6 bases). V lost 8 bases and J 3 bases, leaving 8 bases between the germline ends. The CDR3 has 11 residues. The CDR3 DNA sequence: TGTGCCAGCCTGGGAGGCTACGAGCAGTACTTC. Encoded protein: CASLGGYEQYF.

V usage is TRBV2 and J usage is TRBJ1-1; 8 positions agree with TRBD1. CDR1 is SNHLY, CDR2 FYNNEI, per germline. The CDR3 contains 13 residues. The V and J ends lost 5 bases and 3 bases, in that order; junction bases with no gene match: 2. This CDR3 reads CASSLDRDTEAFF. The CDR3 nucleotides read TGTGCCAGCAGTCTGGACAGGGACACTGAAGCTTTCTTT.

CDR3 sequence reads: CASSSYRGSTDTQYF. For the CDR3, the DNA is TGTGCCAGCAGCTCCTACAGGGGGAGCACAGATACGCAGTATTTT. The chain links TRBV7-8 to TRBJ2-3; 8 bases align to TRBD1. This CDR3 spans 15 amino acids. CDR1 is SGHVS and CDR2 is FQNEAQ in the germline V gene. Unmatched junction bases numbered 3, after V lost 4 bases and J lost 0 bases.

This chain joins TRBV9 and TRBJ2-1; TRBD2 is a possible D gene (6 bases). V lost 0 bases to trimming and J lost 2 bases, with 12 bases between them. Germline loops: CDR1 SGDLS, CDR2 YYNGEE. The CDR3 spans 16 residues. CDR3 nucleotides: TGTGCCAGCAGCGTAGGGGGGGACCTAGCCTACAATGAGCAGTTCTTC. Encoded protein: CASSVGGDLAYNEQFF.

Comments on this clone: Sequence at one end of the junction differs from germline and may be a read error. The chain combines TRBV20-1 with TRBJ1-2; TRBD1 matches 10 bases. The germline V gene has CDR1 DFQATT and CDR2 SNEGSKA (reference sequence). This CDR3 is 11 amino acids long. This chain's CDR3 is CSASTGQGIRF. As DNA, the CDR3 is TGCAGTGCTAGCACGGGACAGGGGATCCGCTTC.

The rearrangement joins TRBV10-3 to TRBJ1-3; D gene ambiguous. V lost 2 bases to trimming and J lost 10 bases, with 12 bases between them. Germline CDR1 is ENHRY and CDR2 is SYGVKD. The CDR3 length is 13 residues. The CDR3 loop reads CAISETDPGTIYF. CDR3 nucleotide sequence: TGTGCCATCAGTGAGACAGATCCAGGTACCATATATTTT.

The genes are TRBV19 and TRBJ1-3; D gene uncertain. CDR3 length equals 16 residues. CDR1 and CDR2 from the germline V gene are LNHDA and SQIVND (reference sequence). V lost 3 bases to trimming and J lost 0 bases, with 12 bases between them. CDR3: CASSIDGAFSGNTIYF. CDR3 DNA: TGTGCCAGTAGTATTGACGGAGCATTCTCTGGAAACACCATATATTTT. Complete variable domain (other parts from reference TRBV19 and TRBJ1-3): DGGITQSPKYLFRKEGQNVTLSCEQNLNHDAMYWYRQDPGQGLRLIYYSQIVNDFQKGDIAEGYSVSREKKESFPLTVTSAQKNPTAFYLCASSIDGAFSGNTIYFGEGSWLTVV.

V and J are TRBV19 and TRBJ2-2; weak D call: TRBD2 (7 bases). This CDR3 has 14 amino acids. V was shortened by 6 bases and J by 7 bases, with 15 bases between the two germline ends. Per the germline V gene, CDR1 is LNHDA and CDR2 is SQIVND (reference sequence). Here the CDR3 reads CASRGGGPFGELFF. The CDR3 DNA follows: TGTGCCAGTAGAGGGGGAGGGCCTTTCGGGGAGCTGTTTTTT.

This sequence joins TRBV5-1 and TRBJ1-1; TRBD1 aligns across 8 bases. The CDR3 sequence is 15 residues long. In germline, CDR1 is SGHRS, CDR2 YFSETQ. The J segment lost 5 bases and the V segment lost 0 bases, leaving 6 bases of the junction unmatched. CDR3 region: CASSLAGQGLTEAFF. In DNA, the CDR3 is TGCGCCAGCAGCTTGGCCGGACAGGGACTAACTGAAGCTTTCTTT.

This sequence joins TRBV7-9 and TRBJ1-3; possibly TRBD1 for D (5 bases). Trimming shortened V by 1 base and J by 1 base, and 11 bases separated the two germline ends. This CDR3 spans 16 amino acids. CDR1 and CDR2 from the germline V gene are SEHNR and FQNEAQ (reference sequence). CDR3 coding DNA: TGTGCCAGCAGCTTAGGCGGCCAGGGTTCTGGAAACACCATATATTTT. It yields the protein CASSLGGQGSGNTIYF.

This clone appeared a few times. The chain links TRBV6-5 to TRBJ1-2; 8 bases are shared with TRBD1. V lost 7 bases to trimming and J lost 2 bases; unmatched junction nucleotides: 9. The CDR3 sequence is 15 residues long. Germline CDR1 and CDR2: MNHEY and SVGAGI. This chain's CDR3 is CASKLTGEGNYGYTF. CDR3 bases: TGTGCCAGCAAGCTGACAGGGGAGGGCAACTATGGCTACACCTTC.

The gene calls are TRBV24-1 and TRBJ2-5; D unclear. The germline V gene has CDR1 KGHDR and CDR2 SFDVKD. This CDR3 is built from 11 residues. Trimming left V 3 bases short and J 4 bases short, with 2 bases between. The CDR3 nucleotides are TGTGCCACCAGTGATCGAGAGACCCAGTACTTC. Its translation: CATSDRETQYF.

The chain has TRBV7-2 and TRBJ2-7, with 7 bases identical to TRBD1. J gave up 6 bases and V 4 bases, and 6 bases lay outside the gene matches. Per the germline V gene, CDR1 is SGHTA and CDR2 is FQGNSA. There are 13 residues in the CDR3. CDR3 sequence: CASSSRQGFEQYF. CDR3 coding DNA: TGTGCCAGCAGCTCCCGACAGGGCTTCGAGCAGTACTTC.

The V gene is TRBV10-3, the J gene TRBJ2-7; TRBD1 agrees at 7 bases. J was trimmed by 7 bases and V by 9 bases; bases with no gene match: 6. Germline CDR1 and CDR2: ENHRY and SYGVKD. CDR3 length equals 11 residues. CDR3 loop: CAIKGAGEQYF. The CDR3 DNA follows: TGTGCCATTAAGGGGGCGGGTGAGCAGTACTTC.

The V gene is TRBV7-9, the J gene TRBJ1-5; D may be TRBD1 (6 bases). The CDR3 has 13 amino acids. Germline-derived CDR1 and CDR2 are SEHNR and FQNEAQ (reference sequence). V gave up 1 base and J gave up 6 bases, with 7 bases separating them. The CDR3 sequence is CASSLVQGQPQHF. The CDR3 DNA is TGTGCCAGCAGCTTAGTACAGGGTCAGCCCCAGCATTTT.

Note on this clone: Other DNA variants within this sample encode the same CDR3. The chain couples TRBV7-3 to TRBJ2-2; 7 nucleotides line up with TRBD1. The CDR3 contains 15 residues. With V trimmed by 2 bases and J by 6 bases, 6 bases remained unmatched. Germline lookup yields CDR1 SGHTA and CDR2 FQGTGA. The CDR3 DNA reads TGTGCCAGCAGCTTAGTGACAGGGTCCCCCGGGGAGCTGTTTTTT. This encodes CASSLVTGSPGELFF.

This chain connects TRBV29-1 to TRBJ2-3, with a possible D match to TRBD2 (6 bases). CDR1 is SQVTM, CDR2 ANQGSEA, per germline. This CDR3 contains 15 residues. V dropped 5 bases and J dropped 6 bases, with 21 bases sitting between them. CDR3 in amino acids: CSVLPGLRAEDTQYF. DNA of the CDR3: TGCAGCGTTTTACCGGGACTCCGGGCGGAGGATACGCAGTATTTT.

V and J are TRBV9 and TRBJ2-1; 10 bases line up with TRBD2. This CDR3 is 15 amino acids long. With 0 bases clipped from V and 4 bases from J, the junction kept 1 base outside the gene matches. CDR1 and CDR2 from the germline V gene are SGDLS and YYNGEE. The CDR3 DNA is TGTGCCAGCAGCGTAGCGACTAGCGGGTACAATGAGCAGTTCTTC. This codes for CASSVATSGYNEQFF. The entire variable domain, with the rest obtained from reference TRBV9 and TRBJ2-1, is as follows: DSGVTQTPKHLITATGQRVTLRCSPRSGDLSVYWYQQSLDQGLQFLIQYYNGEERAKGNILERFSAQQFPDLHSELNLSSLELGDSALYFCASSVATSGYNEQFFGPGTRLTVL.

The chain couples TRBV11-2 to TRBJ2-2; no definite D call. This CDR3 is built from 13 residues. V lost 0 bases, J lost 6 bases, and 5 bases lay in between. Germline lookup yields CDR1 SGHAT and CDR2 FQNNGV. DNA of the CDR3: TGTGCCAGCAGCTTAGATCGGGCCGGGGAGCTGTTTTTT. This gives the protein CASSLDRAGELFF.

The chain employs TRBV6-5 and TRBJ1-5; the D is unclear. Trimming removed 0 bases at V and 9 bases at J, with 9 bases between. Germline V gene sequence: CDR1 MNHEY, CDR2 SVGAGI. The CDR3 length is 13 residues. CDR3 protein: CASSYSFSGPQHF. Here the CDR3 DNA reads TGTGCCAGCAGTTACTCCTTCAGCGGGCCCCAGCATTTT.

The chain is built from TRBV2 and TRBJ1-6, with D possibly matching TRBD1 (5 bases). Germline V lookup: CDR1 SNHLY, CDR2 FYNNEI. This CDR3 is 15 amino acids long. Trimming pared 5 bases from V and 5 bases from J, leaving 13 bases between. The CDR3 coding sequence is TGTGCCAGCAGTATGACAGATGCCAATAATTCACCCCTCCACTTT. It translates to CASSMTDANNSPLHF.

The chain uses TRBV5-1 and TRBJ2-1, with TRBD1 matching 9 bases. CDR1 and CDR2 from the germline V gene are SGHRS and YFSETQ. V was pared by 3 bases and J by 5 bases, with 3 bases of the junction left unmatched. The CDR3 contains 14 residues. This CDR3 reads CASSSGTGHNEQFF. The CDR3 DNA reads TGCGCCAGCAGCTCCGGGACAGGGCACAATGAGCAGTTCTTC.

This chain joins TRBV19 and TRBJ1-5; TRBD1 matches at 7 bases. Per the germline V gene, CDR1 is LNHDA and CDR2 is SQIVND (reference sequence). The CDR3 extends over 13 amino acids. The V and J ends lost 4 bases and 5 bases, in that order; junction bases with no gene match: 2. CDR3 protein: CASSTGQHQPQHF. For the CDR3, the DNA is TGTGCCAGTAGTACGGGACAGCATCAGCCCCAGCATTTT.